This T cell receptor beta chain was captured by sequencing in a study of Ad26.COV2.S vaccination and SARS-CoV-2 variants. Concerning this clone itself: The antigen is undetermined.

Assay used: immunoSEQ multiplex PCR; TCRdb lists only in-frame clones, some missing. The table includes roughly 180,000 clones, approximately 88% detected once. Trimming removed 1 base from V and 4 bases from J, with 14 bases in between. Germline CDR1 and CDR2: SGHRS and YFSETQ. This CDR3 is built from 16 residues. General study findings and limits: In vaccinated individuals, spike-specific CD8+ and CD4+ T cell responses reportedly displayed substantial breadth. Estimates derived from TCR breadth and depth analyses may have underestimated total T cell responses. Greater spike-specific TCR breadth was seen in vaccine recipients than in placebo recipients.

The input for sequencing was peripheral blood, taken after recovery from COVID-19. The TCR originated in a human donor who had recovered from COVID-19. The chain is built from TRBV5-1 and TRBJ1-4, with a tentative D call TRBD1 (5 bases). CDR3 residues: CASSLSFRGDNEKLFF. The DNA of the CDR3 is TGCGCCAGCAGCTTGTCTTTCCGGGGCGATAATGAAAAACTGTTTTTT.